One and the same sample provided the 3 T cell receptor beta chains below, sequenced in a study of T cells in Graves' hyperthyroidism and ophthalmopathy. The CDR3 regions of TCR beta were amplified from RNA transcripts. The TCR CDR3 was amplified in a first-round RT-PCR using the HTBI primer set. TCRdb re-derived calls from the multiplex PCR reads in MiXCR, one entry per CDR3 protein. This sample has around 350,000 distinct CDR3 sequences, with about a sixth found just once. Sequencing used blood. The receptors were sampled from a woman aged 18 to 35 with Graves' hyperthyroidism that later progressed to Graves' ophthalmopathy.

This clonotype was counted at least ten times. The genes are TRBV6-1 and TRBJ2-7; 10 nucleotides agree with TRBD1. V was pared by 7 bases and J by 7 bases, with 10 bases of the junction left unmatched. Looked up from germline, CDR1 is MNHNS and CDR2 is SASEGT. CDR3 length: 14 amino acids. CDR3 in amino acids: CASTTGTGVGEQYF. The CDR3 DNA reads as TGTGCCAGCACCACCGGGACAGGGGTAGGGGAGCAGTACTTC.

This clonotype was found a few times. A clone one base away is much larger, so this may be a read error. CDR3 loop: CSARAGDAGELFF. The CDR3, as DNA: TGCAGTGCTAGGGCGGGAGACGCCGGGGAGCTGTTTTTT. The gene calls are TRBV20-1 and TRBJ2-2, with 7 nucleotides matching TRBD2. V shed 3 bases, J shed 6 bases, and the junction held 4 bases outside the gene matches. CDR1 and CDR2 from the germline V gene are DFQATT and SNEGSKA (reference sequence). This CDR3 has 13 amino acids.

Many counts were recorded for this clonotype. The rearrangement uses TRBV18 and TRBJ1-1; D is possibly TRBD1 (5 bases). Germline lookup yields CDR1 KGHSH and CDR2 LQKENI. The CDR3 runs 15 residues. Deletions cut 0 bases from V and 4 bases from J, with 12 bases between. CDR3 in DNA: TGTGCCAGCTCACCACCGGACACGCGGAGCACTGAAGCTTTCTTT. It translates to CASSPPDTRSTEAFF.